Listed below are T cell receptor beta chains from one sample, sequenced in a study of blood T cell repertoires in COVID-19. Clones were read by immunoSEQ multiplex PCR, and TCRdb kept only the in-frame ones, dropping some. The sample consists of under 200,000 clones, 81% of them appearing once. The sequencing input was PBMCs or T cells enriched from blood (not recorded which). The receptors come from a woman aged 40 to 50 with acute COVID-19. The CDR3 runs from the conserved cysteine through the conserved F or W. A D gene is named only where the DNA matches it firmly. A row's size may be missing; if present it is once, few, many or a size class.

j_gene,v_gene,abundance,d_gene,CDR3nt,CDR3aa
TRBJ2-5,TRBV7-3,-,TRBD1,TGTGCCAGCAGCGCTCAGGGGGACAAGGAGACCCAGTACTTC,CASSAQGDKETQYF
TRBJ1-5,TRBV12-3/TRBV12-4,-,TRBD1,TGTGCCAGCACCCAACAGGGGAGGCAGCCCCAGCATTTT,CASTQQGRQPQHF
TRBJ1-2,TRBV29-1,-,TRBD1,TGCAGCTCAGAGGACAGGGCTCATGGCTACACCTTC,CSSEDRAHGYTF
TRBJ2-7,TRBV29-1,once,TRBD1,TGCAGCGTTGATGGGACAGGGGCCTACGAGCAGTACTTC,CSVDGTGAYEQYF
TRBJ2-1,TRBV10-1,-,-,TGCGCCAGCAGCCCGGGAAAAGCTACTCTCAATGAGCAGTTCTTC,CASSPGKATLNEQFF
TRBJ2-1,TRBV5-1,-,TRBD2,TGCGCCAGCAGCTTGGGCGGACTAGCGGGATACAATGAGCAGTTCTTC,CASSLGGLAGYNEQFF
TRBJ1-4,TRBV7-9,-,TRBD1,TGTGCCAGCAGTCCTCGGGACAGAACTGAAAAACTGTTTTTT,CASSPRDRTEKLFF
TRBJ2-7,TRBV5-1,-,TRBD1,TGCGCCAGCAGCTACCCCGGGACAGGGGATGAAGAGCAGTACTTC,CASSYPGTGDEEQYF
TRBJ2-2,TRBV9,-,-,TGTGCCAGCAGCGTAGCTGGAGGGGCCGGAGCCGGGGAGCTGTTTTTT,CASSVAGGAGAGELFF
TRBJ1-5,TRBV19,-,-,TGTGCCAGTAGTATAGGTTGGCGGGGAAAGAGCAATCAGCCCCAGCATTTT,CASSIGWRGKSNQPQHF
TRBJ2-1,TRBV3-1/TRBV3-2,-,TRBD2,TGTGCCAGCAGCCAAGGAGAGCGGGGTGAGCAGTTCTTC,CASSQGERGEQFF
TRBJ2-5,TRBV5-1,-,-,TGCGCCAGCAGCTTGGATGTCGGGAGTCAAGAGACCCAGTACTTC,CASSLDVGSQETQYF
TRBJ1-1,TRBV27,-,TRBD1,TGTGCCAGCAGTCCCGGGACAGAAATACTCAACACTGAAGCTTTCTTT,CASSPGTEILNTEAFF
TRBJ2-7,TRBV7-9,-,TRBD1,TGTGCCAGCAGCTCCCCGGATAGAACAGGGGCCTACGAGCAGTACTTC,CASSSPDRTGAYEQYF
TRBJ1-5,TRBV30,-,TRBD1,TGTGCCTGGAGTGTAATGGGACAGGGTAGCAATCAGCCCCAGCATTTT,CAWSVMGQGSNQPQHF
TRBJ1-2,TRBV30,once,TRBD1,TGTGCCGGGCACTCGGACAGGGTTTCGTATGGCTACACCTTC,CAGHSDRVSYGYTF
TRBJ1-4,TRBV18,-,TRBD1,TGTGCCAGCTCACCGCGAACAGGGGGAGGTGAAAAACTGTTTTTT,CASSPRTGGGEKLFF
TRBJ1-2,TRBV13,-,TRBD1,TGTGCCAGCAGCGGGGGACAGGGGATACACTATGGCTACACCTTC,CASSGGQGIHYGYTF
TRBJ1-1,TRBV2,-,TRBD1,TGTGCCAGCCGGACAGGGCTGATCATCACTGAAGCTTTCTTT,CASRTGLIITEAFF
TRBJ1-1,TRBV5-1,-,-,TGCGCCAGCAGCTTGGGAGTGGGGGTAGGGGGTGAAGCTTTCTTT,CASSLGVGVGGEAFF
TRBJ2-6,TRBV7-9,-,-,TGTGCCAGCAGCTCGACAGGTGGAAGGTCTGGGGCCAACGTCCTGACTTTC,CASSSTGGRSGANVLTF
TRBJ2-2,TRBV4-1,-,-,TGCGCCAGCAGCCAAGAGGCTTCGAACACCGGGGAGCTGTTTTTT,CASSQEASNTGELFF
TRBJ2-3,TRBV5-1,-,TRBD2,TGCGCCAGCAGCTTGGTCGGGGGGAGCACAGATACGCAGTATTTT,CASSLVGGSTDTQYF
TRBJ2-1,TRBV7-9,-,-,TGTGCCAGCAGCTTAGGAGGGGGCATGGGACTAGACTACAATGAGCAGTTCTTC,CASSLGGGMGLDYNEQFF
TRBJ2-5,TRBV5-1,-,-,TGCGCCAGCAGCAGGGGCGATGTGATTCAAGAGACCCAGTACTTC,CASSRGDVIQETQYF
TRBJ1-1,TRBV7-9,once,-,TGTGCCAGCAGCCTCCTCGCGGGGAACACTGAAGCTTTCTTT,CASSLLAGNTEAFF
TRBJ2-1,TRBV5-1,-,TRBD2,TGCGCCAGCAGCTTCGGGACTAGCAGTAATGAGCAGTTCTTC,CASSFGTSSNEQFF
TRBJ1-2,TRBV7-2,-,-,TGTGCCAGCAGCTCCCTCCCGGGGAATGGCTACACCTTC,CASSSLPGNGYTF
TRBJ2-1,TRBV10-1,many,-,TGCGCCAGCAGTCGAGGTAGTAGCGCGCAGTTCTTC,CASSRGSSAQFF
TRBJ2-1,TRBV15,-,TRBD2,TGTGCCACCAGCAGGGACAGGCTTTCCGGGACTAGCGATAGCTCCTACAATGAGCAGTTCTTC,CATSRDRLSGTSDSSYNEQFF
TRBJ2-3,TRBV4-2,-,-,TGTGCCAGCAGCCAAGAAGCAGCGGGACACACAGATACGCAGTATTTT,CASSQEAAGHTDTQYF
TRBJ1-2,TRBV4-2,-,TRBD1,TGTGCCAGCAGCCAGAGACAGGGGTTAAATGGCTACACCTTC,CASSQRQGLNGYTF
TRBJ1-6,TRBV5-1,once,TRBD1,TGCGCCAGCAGCTTCGGACAGGGAGACACCCTCCACTTT,CASSFGQGDTLHF
TRBJ1-2,TRBV27,-,TRBD1,TGTGCCAGCAGTCCAAGACAGGGGCCGATGGTAGGAGGCTACACCTTC,CASSPRQGPMVGGYTF
TRBJ1-2,TRBV6-5,-,-,TGTGCCAGCAGGACGGAGGACGGCTACACCTTC,CASRTEDGYTF
TRBJ2-1,TRBV2,-,TRBD2,TGTGCCAGCAGCTATGGGACTAGCGGGAGGGGTGAGCAGTTCTTC,CASSYGTSGRGEQFF
TRBJ1-1,TRBV5-1,few,-,TGCGCCAGCAGACCTCACACAGGGACCCCTGAAGCTTTCTTT,CASRPHTGTPEAFF
TRBJ1-6,TRBV2,few,-,TGTGCCAGCAGTGAAGCCCAAAGGACAGCGAATTCACCCCTCCACTTT,CASSEAQRTANSPLHF
TRBJ1-2,TRBV5-1,-,-,TGCGCCAGCAGCTCGGACGGAGGTTTCTATGGCTACACCTTC,CASSSDGGFYGYTF
TRBJ2-3,TRBV9,-,-,TGTGCCAGCAGCGCCGCTAGCTCAGATACGCAGTATTTT,CASSAASSDTQYF
TRBJ2-3,TRBV30,-,-,TGTGCCTGGAGTGTACCTAGGGGAATGGAAGATACGCAGTATTTT,CAWSVPRGMEDTQYF
TRBJ2-2,TRBV28,-,TRBD2,TGTGCCAGCAGTTTGGCGGGAGTCACCGGGGAGCTGTTTTTT,CASSLAGVTGELFF
TRBJ1-1,TRBV10-3,-,TRBD1,TGTGCCATCAGTGATTTCCAGGGGGCGCCTGAAGCTTTCTTT,CAISDFQGAPEAFF
TRBJ2-7,TRBV19,-,TRBD1,TGTGCCAGTAGTATATCCGGGACAGGGATACTCTACGAGCAGTACTTC,CASSISGTGILYEQYF
TRBJ2-3,TRBV7-3,-,TRBD2,TGTGCCAGCAGCTTACTAGCGGGAAGCACAGATACGCAGTATTTT,CASSLLAGSTDTQYF
TRBJ1-4,TRBV19,few,TRBD1,TGTGCCAGTAGTATAGGGAAAGGGGGCCTGGAGGAAAAACTGTTTTTT,CASSIGKGGLEEKLFF
TRBJ1-1,TRBV29-1,-,-,TGCAGCGTTGATAGAGTCTTGGGCCCGGGGGCTTTCTTT,CSVDRVLGPGAFF
TRBJ2-4,TRBV2,-,TRBD2,TGTGCCAGCAGTCAAACTAGCGGACTAGCCAAAAACATTCAGTACTTC,CASSQTSGLAKNIQYF
TRBJ1-1,TRBV19,few,TRBD1,TGTGCCACCAATCCTATCGGGACAGGGGATGTAAAAAGTAGGCACACTGAAGCTTTCTTT,CATNPIGTGDVKSRHTEAFF
TRBJ2-7,TRBV6-1,-,-,TGTGCCAGCAGTGATATGACAGGACGGCCCTACGAGCAGTACTTC,CASSDMTGRPYEQYF
TRBJ2-3,TRBV2,-,TRBD2,TGTGCCAGCCGGAGGCTAGCGGGAGCCCCAGATACGCAGTATTTT,CASRRLAGAPDTQYF
TRBJ1-2,TRBV18,-,TRBD1,TGTGCCAGCTCACCGGGACAGCCCAACTATGGCTACACCTTC,CASSPGQPNYGYTF